Following are 25 T cell receptor beta chains from one sample sequenced in a study of cytomegalovirus exposure and HLA in healthy donors. With 60 Vbeta and 13 Jbeta primers, the PCR was carried out. Measured with immunoSEQ multiplex PCR; TCRdb has only the in-frame clones, and not every one. The repertoire includes roughly 100,000 clones, roughly 77% of them detected once, and under 13% sits in the top ten. The sequencing input was PBMCs. Receptors were obtained from a woman aged 18-29 years in good health and CMV-seropositive.

V gene TRBV9 combines with J gene TRBJ2-5; unclear D gene. The CDR3 sequence is 13 residues long. Per germline, CDR1 SGDLS and CDR2 YYNGEE. V shed 0 bases and J shed 5 bases, with 8 bases lying between them. This CDR3 is CASSVAQSETQYF. The CDR3 nucleotides are TGTGCCAGCAGCGTAGCCCAGTCCGAGACCCAGTACTTC.

This sequence joins TRBV2 and TRBJ2-7; possible D gene TRBD2, 6 bases. V was pared by 2 bases and J by 0 bases, with 11 bases between. Germline lookup yields CDR1 SNHLY and CDR2 FYNNEI. This CDR3 comprises 15 residues. The CDR3, as DNA: TGTGCCAGCAGTGAAAGGGCGGGGAGCTCCTACGAGCAGTACTTC. Amino acids: CASSERAGSSYEQYF. The full variable domain, rest sourced from reference TRBV2 and TRBJ2-7, is EPEVTQTPSHQVTQMGQEVILRCVPISNHLYFYWYRQILGQKVEFLVSFYNNEISEKSEIFDDQFSVERPDGSNFTLKIRSTKLEDSAMYFCASSERAGSSYEQYFGPGTRLTVT.

The rearrangement joins TRBV9 to TRBJ1-5; 8 positions match TRBD1. Germline V gene lookup returns CDR1 SGDLS and CDR2 YYNGEE. V lost 1 base, J lost 6 bases, and 3 bases stayed unmatched. This CDR3 comprises 14 residues. CDR3 protein: CASSVQGAGQPQHF. The CDR3 DNA follows: TGTGCCAGCAGCGTACAGGGGGCGGGTCAGCCCCAGCATTTT.

In nucleotides, the CDR3 is TGTGCCTGTGACAGGGGGCGCGGAAGCAATCAGCCCCAGCATTTT. Protein sequence: CACDRGRGSNQPQHF. The chain employs TRBV30 and TRBJ1-5; 10 bases match TRBD1. Trimming at V came to 6 bases and at J to 1 base, leaving 6 bases not matched to a gene. The CDR3 spans 15 residues. The germline CDR1 and CDR2 sequences are GTSNPN and SVGIG (reference sequence).

Only a few counts were recorded for this clone. The rearrangement uses TRBV7-9 and TRBJ1-1; TRBD1 might be the D (5 bases). The CDR3 is made up of 15 amino acids. Germline CDR1 and CDR2: SEHNR and FQNEAQ (reference sequence). V was clipped by 5 bases and J by 0 bases, with 13 bases between them. The CDR3, as DNA: TGTGCCAGCAGCCGACAGCGAGGAATGAACACTGAAGCTTTCTTT. It encodes CASSRQRGMNTEAFF.

The V call is TRBV19, the J call TRBJ2-6; a possible D gene is TRBD1 (6 bases). Deletions cut 7 bases from V and 4 bases from J, with 20 bases between. The CDR3 spans 17 residues. CDR1 LNHDA and CDR2 SQIVND come from the germline V gene (reference sequence). This CDR3 is CASNKGNRVAGANVLTF. CDR3 nucleotides: TGTGCCAGTAATAAGGGGAACAGGGTGGCCGGGGCCAACGTCCTGACTTTC.

J is TRBJ2-7 and V is TRBV28; possibly TRBD1 for D (6 bases). CDR1 is MDHEN and CDR2 is SYDVKM in the germline V gene. The germline V and J ends were trimmed by 5 bases and 3 bases, with 14 bases remaining between them. This CDR3 spans 14 amino acids. The CDR3 loop reads CASSETGSIYEQYF. The DNA of the CDR3 is TGTGCCAGCAGTGAGACAGGTAGTATCTACGAGCAGTACTTC.

The CDR3 sequence: CASSESGGLVEQYF. The CDR3 DNA sequence: TGCGCCAGCAGTGAGAGCGGGGGGTTGGTCGAGCAGTACTTC. The chain recombines TRBV10-1 with TRBJ2-5; 9 nucleotides line up with TRBD2. The DNA end favors TRBJ2-7, so the J call may be wrong. The CDR3 is 14 amino acids. CDR1 is WNHNN and CDR2 is SYGVQD in the germline V gene (reference sequence).

The chain links TRBV7-9 to TRBJ2-5; D is unclear. This CDR3 spans 13 amino acids. CDR1 and CDR2 (germline): SEHNR, FQNEAQ (reference sequence). Between the trimmed V and J ends, which lost 3 bases and 3 bases, there was a span of 8 bases. The CDR3: CASSFNPEETQYF. CDR3 nucleotide sequence: TGTGCCAGCAGCTTCAACCCAGAAGAGACCCAGTACTTC.

V gene TRBV5-1 combines with J gene TRBJ2-5; D not resolved. V was clipped by 0 bases and J by 5 bases, with 14 bases between them. Germline V gene sequence: CDR1 SGHRS, CDR2 YFSETQ. This CDR3 region has 15 residues. The CDR3 DNA reads as TGCGCCAGCAGCTTGGCGGGTCTATTCGGGGAGACCCAGTACTTC. It yields the protein CASSLAGLFGETQYF.

The chain uses TRBV7-8 and TRBJ2-1; D is possibly TRBD1 (6 bases). The length of the CDR3 is 12 residues. Trimming shortened V by 2 bases and J by 9 bases, and 8 bases separated the two germline ends. Germline CDR1 SGHVS, CDR2 FQNEAQ. The CDR3 here is CASSLRGGEQFF. DNA of the CDR3: TGTGCCAGCAGCTTACGAGGGGGTGAGCAGTTCTTC.

This chain links TRBV19 with TRBJ1-5; D possibly corresponds to TRBD1 (5 bases). The V end lost 5 bases, the J end lost 1 base, and 12 bases lay between the germline ends. The CDR3 is 15 residues long. CDR1 is LNHDA and CDR2 is SQIVND in the germline V gene (reference sequence). The CDR3 sequence is CASSSSRVSNQPQHF. Written as DNA, the CDR3 is TGTGCCAGTAGTTCTTCCAGGGTCAGCAATCAGCCCCAGCATTTT.

V is TRBV6-1 and J is TRBJ2-1; 10 bases agree with TRBD2. V shed 7 bases and J 9 bases; nucleotides not matched to a gene: 12. The CDR3 has 15 residues. The germline V gene encodes CDR1 MNHNS and CDR2 SASEGT. CDR3 amino acids: CASTRAAGGPSEQFF. Written as DNA, the CDR3 is TGTGCCAGCACGAGAGCAGCGGGGGGGCCCAGTGAGCAGTTCTTC.

This chain joins TRBV7-3 and TRBJ1-1, with TRBD1 matching 9 bases. CDR1 is SGHTA, CDR2 FQGTGA, per germline. V gave up 1 base and J gave up 8 bases; unmatched junction bases: 5. The CDR3 sequence is 14 residues long. DNA of the CDR3: TGTGCCAGCAGCTTAAACAGGGGGCGCGAGGAAGCTTTCTTT. It specifies CASSLNRGREEAFF.

This chain uses TRBV11-2 with TRBJ1-5; the match to TRBD1 covers 8 bases. Germline assignment: CDR1 SGHAT and CDR2 FQNNGV. The CDR3 has 15 residues. Germline trimming cut 5 bases from V and 6 bases from J; bases unmatched to any gene: 9. The chain's CDR3 is CASSAPQGAGQPQHF. CDR3 DNA sequence: TGTGCCAGCAGCGCCCCCCAGGGGGCTGGTCAGCCCCAGCATTTT.

V usage is TRBV27 and J usage is TRBJ2-1; possibly TRBD2 for D (7 bases). Trimming removed 3 bases from V and 7 bases from J, with 22 bases in between. Germline CDR1 is MNHEY and CDR2 is SMNVEV (reference sequence). CDR3 length: 17 residues. The DNA for the CDR3 is TGTGCCAGCAGTTTCCGACCCATGGCGGGGGCGAGGAATGAGCAGTTCTTC. Translated, it gives CASSFRPMAGARNEQFF.

Here the CDR3 reads CASSVTGREYNEQFF. The CDR3 nucleotides are TGTGCCAGCAGCGTTACGGGCAGGGAATACAATGAGCAGTTCTTC. This chain connects TRBV9 to TRBJ2-1; D might be TRBD1 (5 bases). CDR3 length equals 15 residues. Germline V CDR1 and CDR2: SGDLS, YYNGEE. Trimming removed 2 bases at V and 4 bases at J, with 13 bases between.

J is TRBJ2-1 and V is TRBV7-9; the match to TRBD2 covers 14 bases. V lost 0 bases, J lost 4 bases, and 2 bases stayed unmatched. The length of the CDR3 is 17 residues. In germline, CDR1 is SEHNR, CDR2 FQNEAQ (reference sequence). CDR3 sequence (DNA): TGTGCCAGCAGCTTAGCTAGGACTAGCGGGGGGTACAATGAGCAGTTCTTC. Translation: CASSLARTSGGYNEQFF. Combining the CDR3 with reference TRBV7-9 and TRBJ2-1 gives the whole variable domain DTGVSQNPRHKITKRGQNVTFRCDPISEHNRLYWYRQTLGQGPEFLTYFQNEAQLEKSRLLSDRFSAERPKGSFSTLEIQRTEQGDSAMYLCASSLARTSGGYNEQFFGPGTRLTVL.

This chain uses TRBV18 with TRBJ2-5; possibly TRBD2 for D (5 bases). V gave up 4 bases and J gave up 0 bases, with 6 bases separating them. Germline CDR1 KGHSH, CDR2 LQKENI. This CDR3 comprises 13 residues. CDR3 DNA: TGTGCCAGCTCACTAGCGTACCAAGAGACCCAGTACTTC. Residues: CASSLAYQETQYF.

V usage is TRBV28 and J usage is TRBJ2-7; maybe TRBD1 (6 bases). This CDR3 has 14 amino acids. From germline, CDR1 is MDHEN and CDR2 SYDVKM. Trimming pared 6 bases from V and 0 bases from J, leaving 12 bases between. CDR3 in DNA: TGTGCCAGCAGACAGGGTTGGAGCTCCTACGAGCAGTACTTC. Translating gives CASRQGWSSYEQYF. Supplemented by reference TRBV28 and TRBJ2-7, the full variable domain reads DVKVTQSSRYLVKRTGEKVFLECVQDMDHENMFWYRQDPGLGLRLIYFSYDVKMKEKGDIPEGYSVSREKKERFSLILESASTNQTSMYLCASRQGWSSYEQYFGPGTRLTVT.

The chain is built from TRBV7-2 and TRBJ2-6; D uncertain. Germline V gene sequence: CDR1 SGHTA, CDR2 FQGNSA. V dropped 0 bases and J dropped 1 base, with 4 bases sitting between them. CDR3 size: 15 residues. The DNA for the CDR3 is TGTGCCAGCAGCTTAGCGCGGTCTGGGGCCAACGTCCTGACTTTC. It translates to CASSLARSGANVLTF. Full variable domain (remainder filled in from reference TRBV7-2 and TRBJ2-6): GAGVSQSPSNKVTEKGKDVELRCDPISGHTALYWYRQSLGQGLEFLIYFQGNSAPDKSGLPSDRFSAERTGGSVSTLTIQRTQQEDSAVYLCASSLARSGANVLTFGAGSRLTVL.

The chain employs TRBV7-9 and TRBJ2-1; TRBD1 matches at 9 bases. CDR3 length: 16 residues. With V trimmed by 5 bases and J by 3 bases, 8 bases remained unmatched. Per germline, CDR1 SEHNR and CDR2 FQNEAQ (reference sequence). The DNA of the CDR3 is TGTGCCAGCAGCGTCCCCGGGACAGGGCTCTACAATGAGCAGTTCTTC. Translated, it gives CASSVPGTGLYNEQFF.

CDR3 DNA sequence: TGTGCTAGTGGTTTGGTAGGGAGCACCGAGCAGTACTTC. Its protein is CASGLVGSTEQYF. The gene calls are TRBV12-5 and TRBJ2-7; maybe TRBD2 (5 bases). CDR1 LGHNT and CDR2 FRNRAP come from the germline V gene. V gave up 0 bases and J gave up 6 bases, with 9 bases separating them. CDR3 length: 13 residues.

The chain employs TRBV11-2 and TRBJ2-1; no reliable D call. This CDR3 is 15 amino acids long. The V gene lost 5 bases and the J gene lost 2 bases, with 13 bases spanning the gap. Germline V gene data show CDR1 as SGHAT and CDR2 as FQNNGV. In nucleotides, the CDR3 is TGTGCCAGCAGCGGATCTGTTGGGCCCTACAATGAGCAGTTCTTC. Residues: CASSGSVGPYNEQFF.

The rearrangement uses TRBV6-1 and TRBJ1-5, with 7 bases matching TRBD1. There are 14 residues in the CDR3. The J segment lost 5 bases and the V segment lost 5 bases, leaving 6 bases of the junction unmatched. CDR1 is MNHNS and CDR2 is SASEGT in the germline V gene. The DNA of the CDR3 is TGTGCCAGCAGTACCGGGACAGCCTATCAGCCCCAGCATTTT. Translating it yields CASSTGTAYQPQHF.